These 20 T cell receptor beta chains originate from one sample sequenced in a study of identical twins. TCRdb re-analysed the 5' RACE reads in MiXCR, keeping a single row per CDR3 protein. The sample carries roughly 1,500,000 distinct CDR3 sequences, around 29% recorded once. The sample taken for sequencing was cord blood. The receptors shown here come from a newborn girl in good health.

This clonotype appeared a few times. The CDR3 sequence is CASSRWTSEFYEQYF. CDR3 nucleotides: TGTGCCAGCAGCCGGTGGACTAGCGAATTTTACGAGCAGTACTTC. This chain connects TRBV7-2 to TRBJ2-7; 9 bases align to TRBD2. Germline CDR1 and CDR2: SGHTA and FQGNSA. V lost 5 bases to trimming and J lost 4 bases; unmatched junction nucleotides: 9. CDR3 size: 15 residues.

The chain employs TRBV4-1 and TRBJ2-1; 13 bases fit TRBD2. Near its end, the DNA agrees better with TRBJ2-7, so the J call may be wrong. CDR1 MGHRA and CDR2 YSYEKL come from the germline V gene. The CDR3 is made up of 17 amino acids. Written as DNA, the CDR3 is TGCGCCAGCAGCCAGGAACTAGCGGGGGGGATATACAATGAGCAGTACTTC. This sequence encodes CASSQELAGGIYNEQYF.

This chain joins TRBV5-1 and TRBJ2-6, with 10 bases identical to TRBD2. The CDR3 length is 20 residues. Germline loops: CDR1 SGHRS, CDR2 YFSETQ. V lost 1 base to trimming and J lost 0 bases; unmatched junction nucleotides: 10. The CDR3 DNA follows: TGCGCCAGCAGCTTGTGGCCTAGCGGGAGTTCCATCTCTGGGGCCAACGTCCTGACTTTC. Protein: CASSLWPSGSSISGANVLTF.

A note on this clonotype: One end of the junction varies from germline; a read error may be responsible. The chain has TRBV24-1 and TRBJ2-1, with D perhaps assigned TRBD1 or TRBD2 (5 bases each). The CDR3 loop spans 14 amino acids. The germline V gene encodes CDR1 KGHDR and CDR2 SFDVKD. The CDR3 reads CSTSDLGPYNEQFF. The CDR3 coding sequence is TGTTCCACCAGTGATTTGGGACCCTACAATGAGCAGTTCTTC.

Only a few counts were recorded for this clonotype. The genes are TRBV24-1 and TRBJ1-5; possibly TRBD1 for D (5 bases). CDR1 is KGHDR and CDR2 is SFDVKD in the germline V gene. This CDR3 is built from 15 residues. Trimming stripped 2 bases from V and 4 bases from J, with 11 bases between. The CDR3 coding sequence is TGTGCCACCAGTGATTCTAGCGGGGGGAATCAGCCCCAGCATTTT. Translation: CATSDSSGGNQPQHF.

The J gene is TRBJ2-5, the V gene TRBV5-1; TRBD2 matches 9 bases. J was trimmed by 0 bases and V by 2 bases; bases with no gene match: 2. Germline values: CDR1 SGHRS, CDR2 YFSETQ. CDR3 length: 15 amino acids. CDR3 in amino acids: CASSFSGSYQETQYF. In DNA, the CDR3 is TGCGCCAGCAGCTTTAGCGGGAGCTACCAAGAGACCCAGTACTTC.

J is TRBJ2-5 and V is TRBV6-1, with D maybe TRBD2 (6 bases). The CDR3 runs 16 residues. The V and J ends lost 5 bases and 11 bases respectively, with 27 bases between them. The germline CDR1 and CDR2 sequences are MNHNS and SASEGT. The CDR3 here is CASSKHRDSGRNEQYF. The DNA of the CDR3 is TGTGCCAGCAGTAAGCACCGGGACTCCGGCCGCAATGAGCAGTACTTC.

The chain is built from TRBV2 and TRBJ2-4; D could derive from TRBD1 or TRBD2 (7 bases each). The V gene lost 2 bases and the J gene lost 6 bases, with 20 bases spanning the gap. CDR3 length: 17 amino acids. Germline V gene data show CDR1 as SNHLY and CDR2 as FYNNEI. The CDR3 region is CASSELVLGGTANIQYF. The CDR3, as DNA: TGTGCCAGCAGTGAATTAGTTTTGGGAGGGACAGCAAACATTCAGTACTTC.

This clonotype appeared many times. The genes are TRBV11-1 and TRBJ2-7; TRBD2 matches at 12 bases. The trim removed 0 bases at V and 3 bases at J, leaving 0 bases unmatched. The CDR3 spans 15 residues. Germline loops: CDR1 SGHAT, CDR2 FQDESV (reference sequence). CDR3 nucleotide sequence: TGTGCCAGCAGCTTAGCGGGACTAGCGGGCTACGAGCAGTACTTC. Its translation: CASSLAGLAGYEQYF.

This clonotype was seen ten or more times. The chain has TRBV10-3 and TRBJ1-2, with D maybe TRBD1 (6 bases). The CDR3 length is 14 residues. Trimming cost V 0 bases and J 2 bases, with 7 bases left between them. The germline CDR1 and CDR2 sequences are ENHRY and SYGVKD. CDR3 sequence: CAISESQGNYGYTF. In DNA, the CDR3 is TGTGCCATCAGTGAGTCGCAGGGGAACTATGGCTACACCTTC.

The V gene is TRBV5-6, the J gene TRBJ2-5; 7 positions match TRBD2. This CDR3 has 14 residues. CDR1 SGHDT and CDR2 YYEEEE come from the germline V gene. J was trimmed by 11 bases and V by 6 bases; bases with no gene match: 16. CDR3 bases: TGTGCCAGCACCATGAGCGGGGCCTACAATGAGCAGTACTTC. Its translation: CASTMSGAYNEQYF.

The genes are TRBV28 and TRBJ2-1, with 9 bases identical to TRBD2. The V segment lost 6 bases and the J segment 10 bases; nucleotides outside the gene matches: 16. This CDR3 spans 16 amino acids. Per germline, CDR1 MDHEN and CDR2 SYDVKM. As DNA, the CDR3 is TGTGCCAGCAGCCGATCGGGACTAGCCTTTTTTGGGGAGCAGTTCTTC. As protein: CASSRSGLAFFGEQFF. The full variable domain, rest sourced from reference TRBV28 and TRBJ2-1, is DVKVTQSSRYLVKRTGEKVFLECVQDMDHENMFWYRQDPGLGLRLIYFSYDVKMKEKGDIPEGYSVSREKKERFSLILESASTNQTSMYLCASSRSGLAFFGEQFFGPGTRLTVL.

The chain links TRBV14 to TRBJ2-5; 7 bases agree with TRBD1. The CDR3 totals 13 residues. V trimming: 3 bases; J trimming: 13 bases; junction bases outside the gene matches: 11. Looked up from germline, CDR1 is SGHDN and CDR2 is FVKESK. CDR3 region: CASSQRPGQSLYF. In DNA form, the CDR3 reads TGTGCCAGCAGCCAGAGACCGGGACAGTCTTTGTACTTC. The full variable domain, in which reference TRBV14 and TRBJ2-5 provide the parts outside the CDR3, is EAGVTQFPSHSVIEKGQTVTLRCDPISGHDNLYWYRRVMGKEIKFLLHFVKESKQDESGMPNNRFLAERTGGTYSTLKVQPAELEDSGVYFCASSQRPGQSLYFGPGTRLLVL.

This clonotype has only a few counts. The chain couples TRBV20-1 to TRBJ2-1; D not resolved. The CDR3 runs 12 residues. Germline V CDR1 and CDR2: DFQATT, SNEGSKA (reference sequence). V was shortened by 8 bases and J by 10 bases, with 18 bases between the two germline ends. The CDR3 spells CSSKGWEGEQFF. The CDR3 region has the DNA TGCAGTTCAAAAGGGTGGGAAGGCGAGCAGTTCTTC.

Here the CDR3 DNA reads TGCAGTGCTAGAGGGACCTCGCGCAGTGAGCAGTTCTTC. This gives the protein CSARGTSRSEQFF. The rearrangement links TRBV20-1 to TRBJ2-1; D is unclear. Trimming stripped 1 base from V and 9 bases from J, with 13 bases between. Germline V gene sequence: CDR1 DFQATT, CDR2 SNEGSKA (reference sequence). The length of the CDR3 is 13 residues.

This sequence joins TRBV11-2 and TRBJ2-3; D might be TRBD2 (5 bases). The germline gives CDR1 SGHAT, CDR2 FQNNGV. The CDR3 loop spans 15 amino acids. V lost 1 base and J 2 bases, leaving 10 bases between the germline ends. Here the CDR3 reads CASSLGGPFTDTQYF. The CDR3 DNA follows: TGTGCCAGCAGCTTAGGCGGGCCATTCACAGATACGCAGTATTTT.

This clonotype was found a few times. The chain is built from TRBV20-1 and TRBJ2-7; the D is unclear. CDR1 is DFQATT, CDR2 SNEGSKA, per germline (reference sequence). Deletions cut 6 bases from V and 0 bases from J, with 9 bases between. The CDR3 covers 12 residues. CDR3 nucleotide sequence: TGCAGTGCCTACGCAGGCTCCTACGAGCAGTACTTC. Its protein product is CSAYAGSYEQYF.

This clonotype was observed a few times. The rearrangement joins TRBV27 to TRBJ2-7; 12 nucleotides match TRBD2. From germline, CDR1 is MNHEY and CDR2 SMNVEV (reference sequence). The ends lost 8 bases at V and 4 bases at J; junction bases unmatched: 12. The CDR3 loop spans 16 amino acids. The CDR3 nucleotides are TGTGCCAGCCGAGGACTAGCGGGAAGCACTTCGTACGAGCAGTACTTC. It encodes CASRGLAGSTSYEQYF.

The gene calls are TRBV9 and TRBJ1-2; no firm D call. The CDR3 is 12 residues long. V was cut by 2 bases and J by 5 bases, with 7 bases left in between. Germline values: CDR1 SGDLS, CDR2 YYNGEE. The CDR3 DNA sequence: TGTGCCAGCAGCGTCGACCCGTATGGCTACACCTTC. Residues: CASSVDPYGYTF.

The chain is built from TRBV5-1 and TRBJ1-5, with D maybe TRBD1 (5 bases). CDR1 and CDR2 from the germline V gene are SGHRS and YFSETQ. This CDR3 is 15 amino acids long. Trimming left V 4 bases short and J 3 bases short, with 14 bases between. The CDR3 DNA reads TGCGCCAGCAGCGACGAACCGGGACTCAATCAGCCCCAGCATTTT. This encodes CASSDEPGLNQPQHF. Full variable domain (remainder filled in from reference TRBV5-1 and TRBJ1-5): KAGVTQTPRYLIKTRGQQVTLSCSPISGHRSVSWYQQTPGQGLQFLFEYFSETQRNKGNFPGRFSGRQFSNSRSEMNVSTLELGDSALYLCASSDEPGLNQPQHFGDGTRLSIL.